The 3 T cell receptor beta chains presented below share a single source sample, sequenced in a study of blood T cell repertoires in COVID-19. Some clones are missing from TCRdb's copy, which holds only in-frame ones; the method was immunoSEQ multiplex PCR. The repertoire includes 160,000 or so clones, around 85% of them detected once, and roughly 6% sits in the top ten. Material for sequencing was PBMCs or T cells enriched from blood (not recorded which). The receptors were sampled from a woman aged 40 to 55 with acute COVID-19.

This clone has a handful of counts. The V call is TRBV3-1 (or the pseudogene TRBV3-2), the J call TRBJ2-2, with a tentative D call TRBD1 (6 bases). The CDR3 has 19 amino acids. V lost 4 bases and J lost 0, with 21 bases in between. From germline, CDR1 is LGHDT and CDR2 YNNKEL (reference sequence). The CDR3, as DNA: TGTGCCAGCAGCCCTCAAAGAGGACAGCACGTCACGAACACCGGGGAGCTGTTTTTT. This encodes CASSPQRGQHVTNTGELFF.

This sequence joins TRBV25-1 and TRBJ2-7; 8 bases match TRBD1. Trimming took 6 bases from V and 1 from J; bases not matched to a gene: 8. The CDR3 length is 15 residues. Germline V gene lookup returns CDR1 MGHDK and CDR2 SYGVNS. The CDR3 bases are TGTGCCAGCAGACGAGACAGGGGTGCATCCTACGAGCAGTACTTC. Encoded protein: CASRRDRGASYEQYF.

The CDR3 sequence: CASSLGWGGQETQYF. In nucleotides, the CDR3 is TGTGCCAGCAGCTTAGGTTGGGGGGGCCAAGAGACCCAGTACTTC. The J gene is TRBJ2-5, the V gene TRBV7-2; 7 nucleotides line up with TRBD2. Germline-derived CDR1 and CDR2 are SGHTA and FQGNSA. This CDR3 region has 15 residues. Germline trimming cut 1 base from V and 1 base from J; bases unmatched to any gene: 3. Drawing the rest from reference TRBV7-2 and TRBJ2-5, the complete variable domain is GAGVSQSPSNKVTEKGKDVELRCDPISGHTALYWYRQSLGQGLEFLIYFQGNSAPDKSGLPSDRFSAERTGGSVSTLTIQRTQQEDSAVYLCASSLGWGGQETQYFGPGTRLLVL.